A single sample is the source of the 23 T cell receptor beta chains below, sequenced in a study of beta chain features in type 1 diabetes. These TCRs are of unknown antigen specificity. Study outcomes and limitations: The study found moderately but significantly shorter TCRB CDR3s in all four CD4+ subsets of Type 1 diabetes patients.

Expressed TCRB transcripts were sequenced after all isolated RNA was converted to cDNA. Sequenced by immunoSEQ multiplex PCR; TCRdb stores in-frame clones only, minus some. The table lists 95,000 to 150,000 clones, 17% of them singletons. Specimen: central memory CD4+ T cells from blood. These receptors were obtained from a man between 18 and 29 years old with type 1 diabetes.

This clone was recorded a few times. The same CDR3 also results from other DNA sequences found in this sample. V usage is TRBV29-1 and J usage is TRBJ2-5, with D maybe TRBD1 (5 bases). This CDR3 spans 11 amino acids. CDR1 SQVTM and CDR2 ANQGSEA come from the germline V gene. V was trimmed by 3 bases and J by 6 bases, leaving 8 bases between them. CDR3 protein: CSVDREKTQYF. The CDR3 nucleotides read TGCAGCGTTGACAGGGAAAAGACCCAGTACTTC.

The chain recombines TRBV7-2 with TRBJ2-3; D may correspond to TRBD1 or TRBD2 (6 bases each). Germline V gene lookup returns CDR1 SGHTA and CDR2 FQGNSA. The ends were cut back, 5 bases at V and 0 bases at J, with 15 bases in the middle. This CDR3 contains 16 residues. The CDR3 region has the DNA TGTGCCAGCAGCCTCATTACAGGGAGGAGCACAGATACGCAGTATTTT. It translates to CASSLITGRSTDTQYF.

J is TRBJ2-5 and V is TRBV7-2; TRBD2 aligns across 7 bases. The germline CDR1 and CDR2 sequences are SGHTA and FQGNSA. V trimming: 0 bases; J trimming: 2 bases; junction bases outside the gene matches: 6. The CDR3 runs 16 residues. CDR3 nucleotide sequence: TGTGCCAGCAGCTTAGCCTTTTTGGGAGGGCAAGAGACCCAGTACTTC. Protein sequence: CASSLAFLGGQETQYF.

In its sample, this clone was seen a few times. The chain joins TRBV5-6 to TRBJ1-1; 10 bases line up with TRBD1. Trimming removed 4 bases from V and 3 bases from J; junction bases left unmatched: 15. The length of the CDR3 is 18 residues. Germline V gives CDR1 SGHDT, CDR2 YYEEEE. The CDR3 is CASSAEWTGGMTDTEAFF. The CDR3, as DNA: TGTGCCAGCAGCGCAGAATGGACAGGGGGAATGACGGACACTGAAGCTTTCTTT. Complete variable domain (other parts from reference TRBV5-6 and TRBJ1-1): DAGVTQSPTHLIKTRGQQVTLRCSPKSGHDTVSWYQQALGQGPQFIFQYYEEEERQRGNFPDRFSGHQFPNYSSELNVNALLLGDSALYLCASSAEWTGGMTDTEAFFGQGTRLTVV.

The chain recombines TRBV5-6 with TRBJ2-1; perhaps TRBD1 as D (5 bases). The CDR3 spans 15 residues. In germline, CDR1 is SGHDT, CDR2 YYEEEE. Trimming removed 2 bases from V and 2 bases from J, with 11 bases in between. The CDR3 DNA reads as TGTGCCAGCAGCTTCTATTCAGGGCCCTACAATGAGCAGTTCTTC. It encodes CASSFYSGPYNEQFF.

The genes are TRBV9 and TRBJ2-7; D might be TRBD2 (5 bases). Trimming removed 0 bases at V and 0 bases at J, with 10 bases between. Germline V lookup: CDR1 SGDLS, CDR2 YYNGEE. The CDR3 spans 15 residues. The CDR3: CASSVGPDSSYEQYF. The CDR3 DNA is TGTGCCAGCAGCGTAGGCCCGGACTCCTCCTACGAGCAGTACTTC.

This clone has just a few counts. This chain joins TRBV27 and TRBJ2-1; 9 positions agree with TRBD2. Germline assignment: CDR1 MNHEY and CDR2 SMNVEV (reference sequence). The CDR3 is 15 amino acids. After removal of 5 bases from V and 2 bases from J, the junction contained 4 bases not matched to a gene. In DNA, the CDR3 is TGTGCCAGCAGTCAGACTAGCGGCGCCTACAATGAGCAGTTCTTC. Translating gives CASSQTSGAYNEQFF.

The genes are TRBV4-2 and TRBJ1-5, with 8 bases matching TRBD1. V lost 4 bases, J lost 4 bases, and 3 bases stayed unmatched. This CDR3 is built from 14 residues. Per the germline V gene, CDR1 is LGHNA and CDR2 is YNFKEQ. The CDR3, as DNA: TGTGCCAGCAGCCTCGGGACAGGAAATCAGCCCCAGCATTTT. This sequence encodes CASSLGTGNQPQHF.

V and J are TRBV7-2 and TRBJ2-4; no definite D call. CDR3 length equals 12 residues. Germline V CDR1 and CDR2: SGHTA, FQGNSA. Trimming removed 2 bases at V and 7 bases at J, with 6 bases between. CDR3: CASSLNSNIQYF. The CDR3 nucleotides are TGTGCCAGCAGCTTAAATAGCAACATTCAGTACTTC.

Written as DNA, the CDR3 is TGTGCCAGCCGGCGTGGGACCACTGAAGCTTTCTTT. This sequence encodes CASRRGTTEAFF. V gene TRBV2 combines with J gene TRBJ1-1, with D perhaps matching TRBD1 (5 bases). Trimming removed 8 bases at V and 4 bases at J, with 11 bases between. Per germline, CDR1 SNHLY and CDR2 FYNNEI. The CDR3 contains 12 residues.

In this sample, this clone turned up many times. Other DNA variants within this sample encode the same CDR3. V and J are TRBV7-2 and TRBJ2-7, with 8 nucleotides matching TRBD1. V shed 3 bases and J 2 bases; nucleotides not matched to a gene: 3. Germline CDR1 is SGHTA and CDR2 is FQGNSA. CDR3 length equals 14 residues. CDR3 loop: CASSFSGGPYEQYF. CDR3 DNA: TGTGCCAGCAGCTTTTCAGGGGGCCCCTACGAGCAGTACTTC.

This chain links TRBV5-4 with TRBJ2-1; weak D call: TRBD1 (6 bases). CDR1 is SGHNT, CDR2 YYREEE, per germline (reference sequence). This CDR3 has 13 amino acids. Deletions cut 2 bases from V and 8 bases from J, with 11 bases between. In nucleotides, the CDR3 is TGTGCCAGCAGCTTACAGGGTAGCGATGAGCAGTTCTTC. Its translation is CASSLQGSDEQFF.

This clone appeared a few times. The chain employs TRBV5-6 and TRBJ1-5; D is unresolved. Germline-derived CDR1 and CDR2 are SGHDT and YYEEEE. The V end was cut by 2 bases, the J end by 5 bases, with 11 bases between. CDR3 size: 14 residues. DNA for the CDR3: TGTGCCAGCAGCTTACAGCTTGGGGATCAGCCCCAGCATTTT. Its translation: CASSLQLGDQPQHF. The full variable domain, completed using reference TRBV5-6 and TRBJ1-5, is DAGVTQSPTHLIKTRGQQVTLRCSPKSGHDTVSWYQQALGQGPQFIFQYYEEEERQRGNFPDRFSGHQFPNYSSELNVNALLLGDSALYLCASSLQLGDQPQHFGDGTRLSIL.

This clone has more than one count but fewer than ten. The V gene is TRBV9, the J gene TRBJ2-3, with D perhaps TRBD1 (6 bases). Germline lookup yields CDR1 SGDLS and CDR2 YYNGEE. This CDR3 is built from 15 residues. The V end was cut by 3 bases, the J end by 7 bases, with 18 bases between. The CDR3 spells CASSERTAVTNTQYF. The DNA of the CDR3 is TGTGCCAGCAGCGAGCGGACAGCCGTCACGAATACGCAGTATTTT.

This clone was seen a single time. The chain is built from TRBV11-2 and TRBJ1-1; D is unclear. The CDR3 covers 13 residues. V gave up 0 bases and J gave up 3 bases, with 5 bases separating them. Germline V lookup: CDR1 SGHAT, CDR2 FQNNGV. CDR3 loop: CASSLEAYTEAFF. CDR3 nucleotide sequence: TGTGCCAGCAGCTTAGAGGCCTACACTGAAGCTTTCTTT.

This clone was detected ten times or more. J is TRBJ2-7 and V is TRBV5-4, with a weak D call TRBD2 (6 bases). The CDR3 has 14 amino acids. V lost 4 bases and J 3 bases, leaving 14 bases between the germline ends. CDR1 is SGHNT, CDR2 YYREEE, per germline (reference sequence). CDR3: CASSRKGTHYEQYF. The CDR3 bases are TGTGCCAGCAGCCGTAAGGGGACTCACTACGAGCAGTACTTC. The full variable domain, with the rest looked up from reference TRBV5-4 and TRBJ2-7, is ETGVTQSPTHLIKTRGQQVTLRCSSQSGHNTVSWYQQALGQGPQFIFQYYREEENGRGNFPPRFSGLQFPNYSSELNVNALELDDSALYLCASSRKGTHYEQYFGPGTRLTVT.

The sample holds a few counts of this clone. The chain uses TRBV2 and TRBJ2-1; 8 positions match TRBD2. Germline V lookup: CDR1 SNHLY, CDR2 FYNNEI. Trimming cost V 10 bases and J 7 bases; bases outside gene matches: 12. The CDR3 extends over 14 amino acids. DNA for the CDR3: TGTGCCACCTCTCCGCGGGAGGTCGGGAATGAGCAGTTCTTC. Its translation: CATSPREVGNEQFF.

V and J are TRBV30 and TRBJ2-7; no clear D. V lost 2 bases and J 6 bases, leaving 11 bases between the germline ends. The CDR3 runs 12 residues. The V gene's germline CDR1 is GTSNPN and CDR2 SVGIG (reference sequence). Here the CDR3 reads CAWSIRVPEQYF. CDR3 in DNA: TGTGCCTGGAGTATAAGAGTCCCCGAGCAGTACTTC.

Turning to this clone: Within the sample, other DNA sequences also encode this same CDR3. The V and J genes are TRBV7-9 and TRBJ2-3; TRBD1 matches at 7 bases. Per germline, CDR1 SEHNR and CDR2 FQNEAQ (reference sequence). The CDR3 is 14 amino acids. The junction had 4 bases not matched to a gene; V was cut back by 6 bases and J by 1 base. The CDR3 DNA reads TGTGCCAGCAGTTTTGGACAGGGCACAGATACGCAGTATTTT. Protein product: CASSFGQGTDTQYF.

Only a few counts were recorded for this clone. The chain couples TRBV5-1 to TRBJ2-2, with unresolved D. The germline V gene encodes CDR1 SGHRS and CDR2 YFSETQ. The CDR3 is 16 amino acids. V dropped 4 bases and J dropped 0 bases, with 13 bases sitting between them. The CDR3 region has the DNA TGCGCCAGCAGCGTAGAGATTGGGGCGAACACCGGGGAGCTGTTTTTT. Protein sequence: CASSVEIGANTGELFF.

CDR3 sequence reads: CAGEQGGNEKLFF. The DNA of the CDR3 is TGTGCCGGAGAACAGGGAGGTAATGAAAAACTGTTTTTT. This chain uses TRBV30 with TRBJ1-4; D perhaps matches TRBD1 (6 bases). Between the trimmed V and J ends, which lost 8 bases and 4 bases, there was a span of 14 bases. The CDR3 length is 13 residues. Germline assignment: CDR1 GTSNPN and CDR2 SVGIG (reference sequence).

In this sample, this clone turned up a few times. The CDR3 DNA reads TGTGCCAGCAGTGAGCGGCTAGCGGGAATCCGTCAGCAGTTCTTC. It encodes CASSERLAGIRQQFF. The genes are TRBV2 and TRBJ2-1; 9 nucleotides agree with TRBD2. The CDR3 is 15 amino acids. Germline V gene sequence: CDR1 SNHLY, CDR2 FYNNEI. Unmatched junction bases numbered 11, after V lost 3 bases and J lost 11 bases. The complete variable domain, with remaining parts taken from reference TRBV2 and TRBJ2-1, reads EPEVTQTPSHQVTQMGQEVILRCVPISNHLYFYWYRQILGQKVEFLVSFYNNEISEKSEIFDDQFSVERPDGSNFTLKIRSTKLEDSAMYFCASSERLAGIRQQFFGPGTRLTVL.

This clone was counted only a few times. V and J are TRBV7-2 and TRBJ2-1; 10 positions agree with TRBD2. Germline-derived CDR1 and CDR2 are SGHTA and FQGNSA. The CDR3 has 16 residues. After removal of 6 bases from V and 0 bases from J, the junction contained 5 bases not matched to a gene. CDR3 sequence (DNA): TGTGCCAGCAGAAAGCGGGAGGGGAACTCCTACAATGAGCAGTTCTTC. This codes for CASRKREGNSYNEQFF.